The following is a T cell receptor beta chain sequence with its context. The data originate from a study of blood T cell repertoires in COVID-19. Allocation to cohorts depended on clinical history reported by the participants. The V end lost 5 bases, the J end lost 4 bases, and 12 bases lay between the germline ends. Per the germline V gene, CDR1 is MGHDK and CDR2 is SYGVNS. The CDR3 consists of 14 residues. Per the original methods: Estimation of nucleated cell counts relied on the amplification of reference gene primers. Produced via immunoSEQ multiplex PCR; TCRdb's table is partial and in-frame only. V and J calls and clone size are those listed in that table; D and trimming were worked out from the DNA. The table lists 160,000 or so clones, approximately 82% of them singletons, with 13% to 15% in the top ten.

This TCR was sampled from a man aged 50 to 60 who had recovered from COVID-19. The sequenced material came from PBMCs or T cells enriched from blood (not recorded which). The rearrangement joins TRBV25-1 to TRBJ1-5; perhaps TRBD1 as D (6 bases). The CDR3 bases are TGTGCCAGCAGTAGCGACAGGCTAAATCAGCCCCAGCATTTT. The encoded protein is CASSSDRLNQPQHF.